This T cell receptor beta chain was retrieved from a study of graft-versus-host responses after intestinal transplantation listed by TCRdb under 2021. General notes on the study: Multivisceral, liver-intestinal, or isolated intestinal transplants were received by the recipients. Every recipient was given anti-thymocyte globulin induction, followed by about three years of maintenance tacrolimus and steroids. Graft-versus-host and host-versus-graft alloreactive T cell clones were tracked in the graft, circulation and bone marrow after intestinal transplantation using bulk TCR-beta CDR3 sequencing. Alloreactive clones were identified by sequencing pre-transplant mixed lymphocyte reaction products and comparing these products with unstimulated pre-transplant donor and recipient T cells. Of the 20 to 25 intestinal transplant recipients enrolled in the cohort, one of whom was a retransplant, 3 patients without pretransplant specimens were excluded. Donor T cell macrochimerism was defined as a peak of at least 4% donor T cells among recipient peripheral blood mononuclear cells. Samples from three later patients were sequenced in-house on an Illumina MiSeq with MiXCR processing rather than by the commercial service. General conclusions and limits of the study: GvH clones were found in recipient bone marrow, and some of the GvH clones appeared earlier in ileal mucosa or blood, which is consistent with an intestinal mucosal origin. High GvH to HvG T cell clonal ratios were observed in the allografts of patients with donor T cell macrochimerism. Early after transplant, peak levels of circulating GvH clones were associated with declines in HvG clones. The conclusions were limited by the relatively low number and heterogeneity of the intestinal transplant patients.

To note about this clone: No per-base quality is available; no much larger clone lies one base away.

Per the germline V gene (reference sequence), SEHNR is the CDR1 and FQNEAQ is the CDR2. There are 15 amino acids in the CDR3, from cysteine to phenylalanine inclusive. Of the read, only the CDR3 DNA is kept; its 45 bases are in frame from base 1. V lost 5 bases and J lost 0 bases; the stretch between them is 14 bases long. The sample's time point label, decoded: cells obtained before transplantation from donor or recipient. Mixed lymphocyte reactions plated around 200,000 CFSE-labeled pre-transplant responders with around 200,000 irradiated violet-dye-labeled stimulators and were cultured for 6 days. After the mixed lymphocyte reaction, proliferating CD3+CD4+CFSE-low and CD3+CD8+CFSE-low responder cells were FACS-sorted on a BD Influx sorter. The method was the immunoSEQ multiplex PCR assay. For most patients, genomic DNA was isolated using the Qiagen DNeasy Blood and Tissue Kit and was shipped frozen to Adaptive Biotechnologies for TCR sequencing. For most patients, high-throughput TCR-beta CDR3 sequencing of genomic DNA was performed by Adaptive Biotechnologies. The original methods were these. Adaptive's ImmunoSEQ software supplied the TCR sequencing data for 15 to 20 patients, while MiXCR and VDJtools were used to process a few other patients. CD4 versus CD8 sorting errors were corrected by removing sequences found in both subsets at a frequency ratio below 5:1. CDR3 nucleotide sequences shared between donor and recipient were removed because their origin could not be assigned. To count as alloreactive, a clone needed at least 2-fold expansion over unstimulated cells and a minimum CFSE-low frequency of 0.002% (template counts) or 0.001% (read counts). Clones detected in sequenced pre-transplant spleen, lymph node, or MLR CFSE-low populations of the donor or recipient were defined as mappable. The cumulative frequency of alloreactive clones was calculated as a percentage of all sequences, weighted by copy number. This immuneACCESS table, as held by TCRdb, lists in-frame sequences with V and J called but not all clones. Of the missing ones, under half trace to an unresolved V gene in checked studies; the others have no known cause. The V and J calls and the clone size are those of that table, but D and trimming were determined from the DNA. The sample table shows over 7,500 clones, and 30% to 35% are seen once. Jointly, the top ten make up roughly 3% of the sample.

The specimen was alloreactive CD8+ T cells from a mixed lymphocyte reaction culture, collected before transplantation. The cell subset or site label of this sample denotes: CFSE-low proliferating T cells sorted from roughly 6-day pre-transplant mixed lymphocyte reaction (GvH or HvG direction). Here the chain combines TRBV7-9 and TRBJ2-7; a confident D gene designation cannot be given. This TCR came from a human patient who was an organ donor for intestinal transplantation. Here the CDR3 is given as CASSPSPAPSYEQYF. The DNA sequence reads TGTGCCAGCAGCCCATCTCCTGCGCCCTCCTACGAGCAGTACTTC.